This TCR beta chain derives from a study of radiation and T cells in renal cell carcinoma. Study outcomes and limitations: From baseline, blood top tumor clonotypes peaked at 2 weeks post-radiation.

On this clone: Its antigen is as yet unknown.

V gave up 5 bases and J gave up 1 base, with 11 bases separating them. The CDR3 consists of 14 residues. Germline loops: CDR1 SGHAT, CDR2 FQNNGV. Time point described: blood 4 weeks post-SBRT, at nephrectomy. Treatment of the sample: 15 Gy SBRT to primary tumor, nephrectomy 4 weeks later. Profiled with immunoSEQ multiplex PCR; TCRdb holds only in-frame clones, not every one. Altogether around 180,000 clones are present, around 90% being singletons, with the ten largest covering about 11%. This chain links TRBV11-2 with TRBJ1-1; the D gene is possibly TRBD1 (6 bases). The sequence was collected from a woman in her forties or fifties with renal cell carcinoma. The starting material was blood, obtained from a patient whose treatment included radiotherapy and nephrectomy. The CDR3 region is CASSPGGRNTEAFF. The CDR3 coding sequence is TGTGCCAGCAGCCCGGGGGGGCGGAACACTGAAGCTTTCTTT.